This T cell receptor beta chain appears in the sequencing data of a study of shared clonotypes between healthy human individuals (dated by TCRdb to about 2020). Concerning the study at large: The cohort comprised a couple of women and a few men aged 18 to 49 years. For each donor, CD4 naive and CD4 memory were each given three plates, CD8 naive was given two plates, and CD8 memory was given one plate. Blood TCR repertoires of five healthy adults were deeply sequenced to estimate repertoire size and the extent of clonotype sharing between individuals. To increase sequencing depth and limit assay-specific biases, TCR repertoire library preparation and sequencing were carried out by different laboratories using diverse techniques. Between about 0.94 and 10 billion PBMCs per donor were obtained by leukapheresis.

Unmatched junction bases come to 13, with V trimmed by 1 base and J by 3 bases. The CDR3 runs 18 amino acids, cysteine and phenylalanine included. The sequence is cut down to CDR3 DNA, 54 bases in frame from base 1. The germline V gene supplies CDR1 SQVTM and CDR2 ANQGSEA. To note about this clone: The target of this receptor is not known. One base away there is no much larger clone; base qualities are not given.

What the work shows at the level of the full study, not this receptor alone: Clonotypes shared by all four sorted-subset donors showed higher generation probabilities than non-shared clonotypes. Only blood was sampled, and tissue TCR repertoires likely differ from those in blood. Estimated clonotype richness was generally larger for naive than for memory subsets. The small number of donors limited the genetic and exposure-history diversity represented. Even with the large sequencing depth, rarefaction of the sorted-subset datasets indicated that sequencing was incomplete. Across a few donors, roughly 5.1% of naive CD4, roughly 3.5% of naive CD8, 2% to 2.5% of memory CD4, and approximately 0.4% of memory CD8 clonotypes were shared. Pairwise subsampling indicated that sequencing depth was expected to affect the degree of clonotype sharing among donors.

The donors were healthy, HIV-negative adults with no recently reported acute infections or vaccinations. All donors were Caucasian adults living in Nashville, Tennessee, USA. CD4+ T cells were enriched through magnetic negative selection, after which naive cells were positively selected on CD45RA and the remaining negative fraction served as the memory subset. Blood was obtained by leukapheresis, after which PBMCs were separated by Ficoll-Histopaque density gradient centrifugation and cryopreserved in liquid nitrogen vapor phase. Purity and quantity of every magnetically sorted T cell population were checked by analytical flow cytometry. From each sorted fraction, genomic DNA was isolated and quantified by UV absorbance on a Nanodrop 2000c. TCR CDR3 regions were amplified from genomic DNA by multiplex PCR using the deep immunoSEQ assay. For each cell subset, the extracted genomic DNA was distributed evenly across all wells of several immunoSEQ 96-well plates, and each plate served as one replicate. For sorted subsets, roughly 200 ng genomic DNA, equal to 25,000 to 35,000 T cell genomes, was loaded into each replicate PCR. Purified libraries were quantified with a Qubit 3.0 fluorometer, sized on a Bioanalyzer 2100, and re-quantified with the KAPA Library Quantification kit. Each immunoSEQ 96-well plate was sequenced on its own single-read 150-cycle Illumina NextSeq 550 flow cell. In the paper's pipeline: Because the immunoSEQ output held only junctional sequences and lacked quality scores, the filtering could not match the filtering applied to full-length reads. To assign V/J genes and CDR3, sequences were annotated against IMGT germline references using PyIR, a Python wrapper for IgBLAST v1.9. Any read was removed if the V/J assignment was weak (E-value above 1e-6), the CDR3 was missing, or the read contained stop codons, out-of-frame junctions, or ambiguous translated residues. V3J clonotypes were defined as sequences sharing the same inferred V gene, J gene, and CDR3 amino acid sequence. The percentage overlap between two repertoires was calculated by dividing the number of shared unique clonotypes by the size of the smaller repertoire. RTK rarefaction, the Chao1 estimator, and Recon v2.1 estimates of unobserved clonotypes were used to assess repertoire richness. OLGA was used to compute generation probabilities for all TCRbeta clonotypes that the gDNA method yielded from several donors. Drawn from immuneACCESS, this table holds only the in-frame rearrangements with V and J called that TCRdb kept. Clones are partly lost; checked studies trace under half to an unresolved V gene and leave the rest unexplained. Clonal size and the V and J genes are those of that table, whereas D and trimming came from the DNA. The sample table records 2 million to 2.5 million clones; about 92% of these occur just once. In total, the top ten clones hold 0.39% of the sample.

The sequence was collected from a man between 18 and 29 years old in good health. Some clones in this sample may be carry-over from other donors' samples. The sample comprised naive CD4+ T cells from PBMCs. The cell subset or site label of this sample denotes: CD45RA+ positively selected. The V and J segments used are TRBV29-1 and TRBJ2-2, with 8 junctional bases fitting TRBD2. The nucleotides read TGCAGCGTTGAAGGGGGGGCTAGCGGGCTTAGGGACACCGGGGAGCTGTTTTTT. Its protein reads: CSVEGGASGLRDTGELFF.